Below, 19 T cell receptor beta chains from the same sample are listed, as sequenced in a study of cytomegalovirus exposure and HLA in healthy donors (dated by TCRdb to about 2017). Libraries came from the immunoSEQ multiplex PCR assay. The multiplex PCR relied on a mix of 60 forward primers for TCR Vbeta segments and 13 reverse primers for TCR Jbeta segments. This immuneACCESS table, as held by TCRdb, lists in-frame sequences with V and J called but not all clones. Of the missing ones, under half trace to an unresolved V gene in checked studies; the others have no known cause. The sample table contains 140,000 to 150,000 clones; only one count was recorded for around three quarters of them. Jointly, the top ten make up about an eighth of the sample. The sequenced sample consisted of PBMCs. These receptors originate from a man aged 35-49 years in good health and CMV-seropositive.

V and J are TRBV2 and TRBJ2-3, with a tentative D call TRBD2 (6 bases). Trimming took off 8 bases at V and 1 base at J, with 7 bases between the two ends. CDR1 is SNHLY, CDR2 FYNNEI, per germline. This CDR3 has 12 residues. The CDR3 loop is CASSSGTDTQYF. The CDR3 nucleotides are TGTGCCAGCTCTAGCGGCACAGATACGCAGTATTTT.

This clone was seen only a few times. This chain connects TRBV5-1 to TRBJ1-1; no reliable D call. In germline, CDR1 is SGHRS, CDR2 YFSETQ. Trimming removed 3 bases at V and 2 bases at J, with 5 bases between. The CDR3 length is 12 residues. The CDR3 nucleotides are TGCGCCAGCAGCTCCCCTAACACTGAAGCTTTCTTT. Its translation: CASSSPNTEAFF.

This CDR3 reads CASSTGIIETQYF. CDR3 sequence (DNA): TGTGCCAGTAGTACGGGGATCATAGAGACCCAGTACTTC. The rearrangement links TRBV19 to TRBJ2-5, with D possibly being TRBD2 (5 bases). The length of the CDR3 is 13 residues. The V and J ends lost 4 bases and 4 bases respectively, with 10 bases between them. Germline CDR1 reads LNHDA; CDR2 reads SQIVND (reference sequence). Full variable domain (outside the CDR3, taken from reference TRBV19 and TRBJ2-5): DGGITQSPKYLFRKEGQNVTLSCEQNLNHDAMYWYRQDPGQGLRLIYYSQIVNDFQKGDIAEGYSVSREKKESFPLTVTSAQKNPTAFYLCASSTGIIETQYFGPGTRLLVL.

The chain has TRBV6-6 and TRBJ2-1; possibly TRBD2 for D (6 bases). Germline V gives CDR1 MNHNY, CDR2 SVGAGI (reference sequence). Trimming took 4 bases from V and 6 from J, leaving 13 bases between them. The CDR3 covers 14 residues. CDR3 sequence reads: CASSFGGSGNEQFF. The CDR3 bases are TGTGCCAGCAGTTTCGGGGGATCTGGCAATGAGCAGTTCTTC.

This chain links TRBV5-8 with TRBJ1-2, with D possibly TRBD1 on 5 matching bases. The CDR3 extends over 11 amino acids. The ends were cut back, 1 base at V and 14 bases at J, with 12 bases in the middle. Germline V gene sequence: CDR1 SGHTS, CDR2 YDEGEE. CDR3: CASSLFSGLTF. CDR3 nucleotides: TGTGCCAGCAGCTTGTTTTCAGGGCTTACCTTC.

The chain recombines TRBV18 with TRBJ1-4; 10 nucleotides agree with TRBD1. V dropped 0 bases and J dropped 10; count of bases not matched to a gene: 2. CDR1 and CDR2 from the germline V gene are KGHSH and LQKENI. CDR3 length equals 14 residues. This chain's CDR3 is CASSPPGQGIKLFF. DNA for the CDR3: TGTGCCAGCTCACCACCGGGACAGGGGATAAAACTGTTTTTT.

This clone appeared once. The genes are TRBV5-1 and TRBJ2-7; TRBD1 matches at 8 bases. Trimming at V came to 3 bases and at J to 5 bases, leaving 4 bases not matched to a gene. Germline assignment: CDR1 SGHRS and CDR2 YFSETQ. The CDR3 totals 13 residues. The CDR3 bases are TGCGCCAGCAGCTCGACAGGGGTGCACGAGCAGTACTTC. As protein: CASSSTGVHEQYF.

The chain uses TRBV7-2 and TRBJ2-2; weak D call: TRBD2 (6 bases). Looked up from germline, CDR1 is SGHTA and CDR2 is FQGNSA. This CDR3 is built from 14 residues. Trimming removed 1 base from V and 8 bases from J, with 11 bases in between. The CDR3 region has the DNA TGTGCCAGCAGCTTAGAAGCGGGTACTGGGGAGCTGTTTTTT. It is translated as CASSLEAGTGELFF.

The chain recombines TRBV5-1 with TRBJ2-1; 8 bases line up with TRBD2. The trim removed 1 base at V and 3 bases at J, leaving 3 bases unmatched. The CDR3 extends over 15 amino acids. CDR1 and CDR2 (germline): SGHRS, YFSETQ. The CDR3 region has the DNA TGCGCCAGCAGCTTGCTGAGCGGGAGCTACAATGAGCAGTTCTTC. It yields the protein CASSLLSGSYNEQFF.

The CDR3 DNA reads as TGTGCCAGCAGGTTCCGGGACAGGGCGATAAAAAACACCTTC. It translates to CASRFRDRAIKNTF. The chain carries TRBV5-8 and TRBJ1-2; 9 bases are shared with TRBD1. Germline assignment: CDR1 SGHTS and CDR2 YDEGEE. V was pared by 5 bases and J by 12 bases, with 14 bases of the junction left unmatched. The CDR3 is 14 residues long. The full variable domain, its missing parts supplied by reference TRBV5-8 and TRBJ1-2, is EAGVTQSPTHLIKTRGQQATLRCSPISGHTSVYWYQQALGLGLQFLLWYDEGEERNRGNFPPRFSGRQFPNYSSELNVNALELEDSALYLCASRFRDRAIKNTFGSGTRLTVV.

The rearrangement uses TRBV2 and TRBJ2-5, with TRBD2 matching 8 bases. The J call may be incorrect, as the DNA end agrees better with TRBJ2-7. Germline CDR1 reads SNHLY; CDR2 reads FYNNEI. The CDR3 loop spans 13 amino acids. The CDR3 loop reads CASSDLGLGEQYF. The CDR3 nucleotides are TGTGCCAGCAGTGATTTGGGACTAGGCGAGCAGTACTTC.

CDR3 amino acids: CASYSTGEVIAFF. The CDR3 DNA reads TGTGCCAGCTATTCAACAGGGGAGGTAATTGCTTTCTTT. The genes are TRBV6-5 and TRBJ1-1, with 7 positions matching TRBD1. Germline lookup yields CDR1 MNHEY and CDR2 SVGAGI. V gave up 8 bases and J gave up 11 bases; unmatched junction bases: 14. The CDR3 consists of 13 residues.

The chain has TRBV5-5 and TRBJ2-7, with 7 bases identical to TRBD1. Germline V gene data show CDR1 as SGHKS and CDR2 as YYEKEE (reference sequence). V shed 0 bases, J shed 3 bases, and the junction held 15 bases outside the gene matches. The CDR3 totals 18 residues. CDR3 protein: CASSLGHRSGTDLYEQYF. The DNA for the CDR3 is TGTGCCAGCAGCTTGGGCCACCGGTCCGGGACAGATCTCTACGAGCAGTACTTC.

The chain is built from TRBV6-1 and TRBJ2-7; D gene ambiguous. The CDR3 spans 13 residues. CDR1 is MNHNS, CDR2 SASEGT, per germline. V dropped 0 bases and J dropped 4 bases, with 7 bases sitting between them. The CDR3 spells CASSEAQPYEQYF. The CDR3 DNA reads as TGTGCCAGCAGTGAAGCACAGCCTTACGAGCAGTACTTC.

The chain recombines TRBV28 with TRBJ2-3; TRBD2 aligns across 12 bases. The V gene end was trimmed by 7 bases and the J gene end by 3 bases; junction bases not matched to a gene: 8. This CDR3 has 16 amino acids. The germline CDR1 and CDR2 sequences are MDHEN and SYDVKM. The CDR3 DNA reads TGTGCCAGCACGACGGTGGGGACTAGCGGGACAGATACGCAGTATTTT. Residues: CASTTVGTSGTDTQYF.

The CDR3 sequence: CASSSRTGTSHEQYF. The CDR3 DNA follows: TGTGCCAGCAGCTCCCGGACCGGGACTAGCCATGAGCAGTACTTC. The chain uses TRBV7-6 and TRBJ2-7, with TRBD2 matching over 9 bases. Germline V lookup: CDR1 SGHVS, CDR2 FNYEAQ. CDR3 length: 15 residues. Trimming at V came to 4 bases and at J to 7 bases, leaving 11 bases not matched to a gene.

CDR3 region: CASSLGGTANLLAIEQYF. The CDR3 DNA is TGTGCCAGCAGCTTGGGGGGGACAGCGAACCTCCTCGCGATAGAGCAGTACTTC. This sequence joins TRBV5-6 and TRBJ2-7; TRBD1 matches 7 bases. Germline V lookup: CDR1 SGHDT, CDR2 YYEEEE. V shed 0 bases, J shed 7 bases, and the junction held 19 bases outside the gene matches. The CDR3 length is 18 residues. The variable domain in full, completed from reference TRBV5-6 and TRBJ2-7, reads DAGVTQSPTHLIKTRGQQVTLRCSPKSGHDTVSWYQQALGQGPQFIFQYYEEEERQRGNFPDRFSGHQFPNYSSELNVNALLLGDSALYLCASSLGGTANLLAIEQYFGPGTRLTVT.

This chain joins TRBV19 and TRBJ2-1; 12 positions match TRBD2. The CDR3 has 16 amino acids. Germline CDR1 is LNHDA and CDR2 is SQIVND (reference sequence). V lost 7 bases to trimming and J lost 4 bases; unmatched junction nucleotides: 8. CDR3 bases: TGTGCCAGTACCCCAAGCGGACTAGCGGGGTACAATGAGCAGTTCTTC. Translating it yields CASTPSGLAGYNEQFF.

Only a few counts were recorded for this clone. This chain links TRBV6-1 with TRBJ2-7; 7 positions match TRBD2. CDR3 length: 15 amino acids. Germline assignment: CDR1 MNHNS and CDR2 SASEGT. The ends lost 3 bases at V and 3 bases at J; junction bases unmatched: 8. CDR3 sequence (DNA): TGTGCCAGCAGTGAGGGCGGGAGCAGGATCTACGAGCAGTACTTC. It is translated as CASSEGGSRIYEQYF.